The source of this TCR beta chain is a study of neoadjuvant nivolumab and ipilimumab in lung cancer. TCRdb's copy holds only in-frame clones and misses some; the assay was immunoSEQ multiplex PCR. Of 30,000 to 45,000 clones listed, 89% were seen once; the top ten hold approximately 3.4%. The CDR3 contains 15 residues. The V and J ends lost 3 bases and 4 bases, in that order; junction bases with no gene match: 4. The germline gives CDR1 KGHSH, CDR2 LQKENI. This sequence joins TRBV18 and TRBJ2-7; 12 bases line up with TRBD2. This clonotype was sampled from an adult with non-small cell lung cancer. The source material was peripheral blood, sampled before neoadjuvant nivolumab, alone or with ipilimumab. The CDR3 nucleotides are TGTGCCAGCTCACCGCTAGCGGGAGGGCCTTACGAGCAGTACTTC. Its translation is CASSPLAGGPYEQYF.